This T cell receptor beta chain was identified in a study of blood T cells in healthy people across ages. Per germline, CDR1 SGHRS and CDR2 YFSETQ. This CDR3 is built from 13 residues. Trimming removed 0 bases from V and 7 bases from J, with 10 bases in between. Using a J-beta primer mix together with a sample-barcoded 5' primer, a second PCR was run for about 7 to 12 cycles. A 12-random-nucleotide template-switch adaptor tagged each cDNA molecule. TCRdb recomputed calls from the 5' RACE reads with MiXCR, one row per CDR3 protein. The table has under 2,000,000 distinct CDR3 sequences, roughly 52% seen once. There were at least 5.5 micrograms of total RNA extracted from every sample. Worth noting for this clonotype: Antigen specificity is unknown.

Study findings and constraints: Changes seen in expanded clonotypes were possibly confounded by donor CMV status left unknown.

The clonotype was recovered from a woman in her thirties or forties in good health. The sequencing sample was made of blood. The chain uses TRBV5-1 and TRBJ1-2; possibly TRBD1 for D (6 bases). The CDR3 region has the DNA TGCGCCAGCAGCTTGGAAGGGGGGTCTGGCTACACCTTC. Its translation is CASSLEGGSGYTF.